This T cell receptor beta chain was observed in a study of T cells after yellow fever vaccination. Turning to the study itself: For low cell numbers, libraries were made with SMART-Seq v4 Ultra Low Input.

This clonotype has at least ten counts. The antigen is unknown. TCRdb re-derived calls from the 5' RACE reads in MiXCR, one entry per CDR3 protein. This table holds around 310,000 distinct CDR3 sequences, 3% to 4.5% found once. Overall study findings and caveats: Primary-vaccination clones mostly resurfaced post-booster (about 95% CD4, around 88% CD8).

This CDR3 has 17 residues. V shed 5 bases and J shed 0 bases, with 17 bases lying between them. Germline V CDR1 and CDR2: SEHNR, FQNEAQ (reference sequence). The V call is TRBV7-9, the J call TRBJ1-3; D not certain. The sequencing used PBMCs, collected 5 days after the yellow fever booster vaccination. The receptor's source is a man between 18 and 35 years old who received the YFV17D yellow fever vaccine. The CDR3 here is CASSDRKIGRSGNTIYF. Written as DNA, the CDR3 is TGTGCCAGCAGCGACCGAAAGATTGGACGCTCTGGAAACACCATATATTTT.